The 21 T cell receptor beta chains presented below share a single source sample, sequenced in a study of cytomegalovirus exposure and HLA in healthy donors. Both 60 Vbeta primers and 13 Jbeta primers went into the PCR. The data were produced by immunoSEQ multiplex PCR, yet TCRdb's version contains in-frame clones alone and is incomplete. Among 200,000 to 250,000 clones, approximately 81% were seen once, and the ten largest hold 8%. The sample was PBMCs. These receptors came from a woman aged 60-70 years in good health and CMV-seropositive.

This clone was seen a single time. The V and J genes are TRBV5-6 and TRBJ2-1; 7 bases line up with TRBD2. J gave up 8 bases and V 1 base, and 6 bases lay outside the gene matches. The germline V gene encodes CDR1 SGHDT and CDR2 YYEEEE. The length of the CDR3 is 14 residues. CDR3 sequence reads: CASSLFTREHEQFF. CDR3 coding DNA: TGTGCCAGCAGCTTGTTTACGCGGGAGCATGAGCAGTTCTTC.

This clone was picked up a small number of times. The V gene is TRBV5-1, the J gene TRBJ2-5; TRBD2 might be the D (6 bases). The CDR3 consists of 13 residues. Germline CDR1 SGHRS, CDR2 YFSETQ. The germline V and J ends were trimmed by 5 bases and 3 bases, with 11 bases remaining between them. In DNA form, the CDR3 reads TGCGCCAGCAGTCGGGACTTCAAAGAGACCCAGTACTTC. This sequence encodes CASSRDFKETQYF.

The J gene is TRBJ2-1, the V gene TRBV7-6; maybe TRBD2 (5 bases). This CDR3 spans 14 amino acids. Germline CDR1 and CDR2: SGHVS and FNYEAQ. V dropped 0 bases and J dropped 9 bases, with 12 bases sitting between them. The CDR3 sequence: CASSLASPEGEQFF. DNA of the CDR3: TGTGCCAGCAGCTTAGCGAGTCCCGAGGGTGAGCAGTTCTTC. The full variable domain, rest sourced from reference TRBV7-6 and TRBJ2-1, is GAGVSQSPRYKVTKRGQDVALRCDPISGHVSLYWYRQALGQGPEFLTYFNYEAQQDKSGLPNDRFSAERPEGSISTLTIQRTEQRDSAMYRCASSLASPEGEQFFGPGTRLTVL.

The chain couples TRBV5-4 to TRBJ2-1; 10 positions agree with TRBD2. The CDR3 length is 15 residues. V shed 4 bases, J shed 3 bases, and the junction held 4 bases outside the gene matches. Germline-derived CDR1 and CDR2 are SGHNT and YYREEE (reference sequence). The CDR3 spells CASSQSGGGYNEQFF. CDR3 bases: TGTGCCAGCAGCCAAAGCGGGGGGGGCTACAATGAGCAGTTCTTC.

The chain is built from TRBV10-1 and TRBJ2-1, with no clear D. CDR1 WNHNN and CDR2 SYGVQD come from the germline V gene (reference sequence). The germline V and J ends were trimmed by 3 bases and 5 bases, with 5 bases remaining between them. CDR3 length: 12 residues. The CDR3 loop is CASSESDNEQFF. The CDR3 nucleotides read TGCGCCAGCAGTGAATCAGACAATGAGCAGTTCTTC.

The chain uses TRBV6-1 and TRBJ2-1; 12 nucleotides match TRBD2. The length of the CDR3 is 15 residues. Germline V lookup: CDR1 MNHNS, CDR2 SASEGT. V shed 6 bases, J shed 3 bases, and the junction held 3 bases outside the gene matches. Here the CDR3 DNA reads TGTGCCAGCAGATGGACTAGCGGGGACTACAATGAGCAGTTCTTC. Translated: CASRWTSGDYNEQFF.

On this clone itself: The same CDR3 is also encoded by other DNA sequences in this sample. The CDR3 reads CASSLHRDGEQYF. The DNA for the CDR3 is TGTGCCAGCAGCTTGCACAGGGATGGAGAGCAGTACTTC. The chain uses TRBV5-6 and TRBJ2-7, with D tentatively TRBD1 (6 bases). The CDR3 contains 13 residues. V lost 1 base and J 7 bases, leaving 12 bases between the germline ends. CDR1 and CDR2 from the germline V gene are SGHDT and YYEEEE.

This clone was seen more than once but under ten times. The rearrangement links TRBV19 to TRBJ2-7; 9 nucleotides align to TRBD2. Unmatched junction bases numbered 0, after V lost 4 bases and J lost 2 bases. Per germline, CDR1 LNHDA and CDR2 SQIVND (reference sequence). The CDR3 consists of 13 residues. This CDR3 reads CASSSGRAYEQYF. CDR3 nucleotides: TGTGCCAGTAGTAGCGGGAGGGCCTACGAGCAGTACTTC.

The CDR3: CASSIGGGQGSNEQYF. The CDR3 DNA sequence: TGTGCCAGCAGCATCGGGGGGGGACAGGGGTCAAATGAGCAGTACTTC. The chain couples TRBV5-4 to TRBJ2-7, with 10 bases identical to TRBD1. Germline CDR1 and CDR2: SGHNT and YYREEE (reference sequence). CDR3 length: 16 residues. The J segment lost 7 bases and the V segment lost 4 bases, leaving 14 bases of the junction unmatched.

The CDR3 region is CASSLRGRSSGYTF. CDR3 nucleotide sequence: TGTGCCAGCAGTCTTAGGGGGCGAAGTTCAGGCTACACCTTC. This chain links TRBV28 with TRBJ1-2; 7 bases are a match to TRBD1. Germline CDR1 and CDR2: MDHEN and SYDVKM. The CDR3 totals 14 residues. The V gene end was trimmed by 5 bases and the J gene end by 8 bases; junction bases not matched to a gene: 11.

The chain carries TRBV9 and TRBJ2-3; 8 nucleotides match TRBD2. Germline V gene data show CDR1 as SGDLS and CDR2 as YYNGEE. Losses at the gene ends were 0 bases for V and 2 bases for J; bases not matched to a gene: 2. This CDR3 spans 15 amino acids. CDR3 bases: TGTGCCAGCAGCGTAGCGGGAGGGCCCACAGATACGCAGTATTTT. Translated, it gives CASSVAGGPTDTQYF.

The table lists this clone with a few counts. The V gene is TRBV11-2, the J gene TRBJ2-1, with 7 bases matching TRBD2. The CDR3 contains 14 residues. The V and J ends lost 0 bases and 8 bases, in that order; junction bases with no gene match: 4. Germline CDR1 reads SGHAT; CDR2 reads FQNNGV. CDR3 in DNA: TGTGCCAGCAGCTTAGACTTCACTAGCGATGAGCAGTTCTTC. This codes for CASSLDFTSDEQFF.

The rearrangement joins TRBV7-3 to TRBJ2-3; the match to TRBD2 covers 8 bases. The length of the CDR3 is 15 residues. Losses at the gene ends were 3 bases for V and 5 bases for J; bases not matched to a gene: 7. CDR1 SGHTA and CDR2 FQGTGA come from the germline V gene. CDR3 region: CASSFSGTSQDTQYF. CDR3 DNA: TGTGCCAGCAGCTTTAGCGGGACTTCACAAGATACGCAGTATTTT.

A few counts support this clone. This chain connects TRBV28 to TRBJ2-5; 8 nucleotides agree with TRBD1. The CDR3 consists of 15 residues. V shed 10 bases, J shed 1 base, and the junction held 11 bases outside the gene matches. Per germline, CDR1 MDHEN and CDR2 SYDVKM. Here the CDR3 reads CATGQPGTGQETQYF. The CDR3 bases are TGTGCCACCGGACAACCGGGGACAGGCCAAGAGACCCAGTACTTC. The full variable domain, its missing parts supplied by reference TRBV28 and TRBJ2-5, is DVKVTQSSRYLVKRTGEKVFLECVQDMDHENMFWYRQDPGLGLRLIYFSYDVKMKEKGDIPEGYSVSREKKERFSLILESASTNQTSMYLCATGQPGTGQETQYFGPGTRLLVL.

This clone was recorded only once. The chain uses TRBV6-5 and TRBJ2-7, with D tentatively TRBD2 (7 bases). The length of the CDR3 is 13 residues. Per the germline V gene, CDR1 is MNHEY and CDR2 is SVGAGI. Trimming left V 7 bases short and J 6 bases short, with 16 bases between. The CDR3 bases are TGTGCCAGCAAGGGGGGGGCGTCCAGCGAGCAGTACTTC. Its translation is CASKGGASSEQYF.

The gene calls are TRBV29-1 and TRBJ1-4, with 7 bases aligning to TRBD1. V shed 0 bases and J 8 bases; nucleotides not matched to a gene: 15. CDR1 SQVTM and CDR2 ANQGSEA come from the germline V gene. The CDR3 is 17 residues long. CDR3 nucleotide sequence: TGCAGCGTTGAAGAGGTGAACAGGGACAGCTCGGGGGAAAAACTGTTTTTT. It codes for CSVEEVNRDSSGEKLFF.

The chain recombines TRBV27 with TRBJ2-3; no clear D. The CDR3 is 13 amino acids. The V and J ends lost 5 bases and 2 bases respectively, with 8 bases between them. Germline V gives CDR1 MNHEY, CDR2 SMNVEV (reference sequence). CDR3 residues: CASSLLTTDTQYF. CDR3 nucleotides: TGTGCCAGCAGTCTACTAACCACAGATACGCAGTATTTT.

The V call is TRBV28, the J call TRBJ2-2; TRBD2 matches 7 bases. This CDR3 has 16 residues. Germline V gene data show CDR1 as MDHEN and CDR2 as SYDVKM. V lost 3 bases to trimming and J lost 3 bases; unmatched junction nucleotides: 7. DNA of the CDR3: TGTGCCAGCAGTTTGAGAATGGGGAGGGACACCGGGGAGCTGTTTTTT. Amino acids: CASSLRMGRDTGELFF.

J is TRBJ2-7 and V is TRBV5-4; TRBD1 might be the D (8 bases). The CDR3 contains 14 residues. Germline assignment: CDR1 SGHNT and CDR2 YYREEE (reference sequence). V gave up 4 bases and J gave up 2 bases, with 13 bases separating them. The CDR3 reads CASSLQGGAYEQYF. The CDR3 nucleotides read TGTGCCAGCAGCCTACAGGGGGGGGCCTACGAGCAGTACTTC.

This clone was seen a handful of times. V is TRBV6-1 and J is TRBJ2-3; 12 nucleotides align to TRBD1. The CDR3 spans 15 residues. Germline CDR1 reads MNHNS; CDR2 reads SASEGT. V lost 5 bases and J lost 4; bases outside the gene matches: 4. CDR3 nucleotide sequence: TGTGCCAGCAGTCCGGGACAGGGGGCTGCAGATACGCAGTATTTT. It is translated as CASSPGQGAADTQYF.

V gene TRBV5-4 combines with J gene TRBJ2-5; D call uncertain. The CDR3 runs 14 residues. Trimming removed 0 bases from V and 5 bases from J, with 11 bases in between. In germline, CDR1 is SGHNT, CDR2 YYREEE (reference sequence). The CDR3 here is CASSLVSKRETQYF. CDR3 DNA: TGTGCCAGCAGCTTGGTATCAAAGAGGGAGACCCAGTACTTC. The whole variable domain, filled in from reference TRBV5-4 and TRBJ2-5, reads ETGVTQSPTHLIKTRGQQVTLRCSSQSGHNTVSWYQQALGQGPQFIFQYYREEENGRGNFPPRFSGLQFPNYSSELNVNALELDDSALYLCASSLVSKRETQYFGPGTRLLVL.